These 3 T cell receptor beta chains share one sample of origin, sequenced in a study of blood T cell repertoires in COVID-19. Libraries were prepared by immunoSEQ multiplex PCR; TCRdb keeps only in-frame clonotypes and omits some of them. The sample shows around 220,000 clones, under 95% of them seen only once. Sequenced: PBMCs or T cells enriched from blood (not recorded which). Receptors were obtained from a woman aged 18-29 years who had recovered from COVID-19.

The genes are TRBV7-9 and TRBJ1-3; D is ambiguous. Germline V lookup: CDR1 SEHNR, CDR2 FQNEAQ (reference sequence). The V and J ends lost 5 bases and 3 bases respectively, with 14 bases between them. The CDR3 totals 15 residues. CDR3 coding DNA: TGTGCCAGCAGCCCCATCGGTTCCCTTGGAAACACCATATATTTT. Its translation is CASSPIGSLGNTIYF.

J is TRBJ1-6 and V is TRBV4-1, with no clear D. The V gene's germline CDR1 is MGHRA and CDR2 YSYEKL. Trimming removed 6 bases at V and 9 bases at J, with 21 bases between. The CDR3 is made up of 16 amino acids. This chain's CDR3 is CASRKTAGGSISPLHF. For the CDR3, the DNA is TGCGCCAGCAGAAAGACGGCCGGAGGGTCTATTTCACCCCTCCACTTT.

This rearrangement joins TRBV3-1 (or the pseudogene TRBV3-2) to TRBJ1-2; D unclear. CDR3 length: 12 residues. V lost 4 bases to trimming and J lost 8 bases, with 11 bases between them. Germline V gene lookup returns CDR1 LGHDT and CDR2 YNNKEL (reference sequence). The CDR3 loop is CASSRGGIGYTF. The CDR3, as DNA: TGTGCCAGCAGCCGCGGAGGGATCGGCTACACCTTC.